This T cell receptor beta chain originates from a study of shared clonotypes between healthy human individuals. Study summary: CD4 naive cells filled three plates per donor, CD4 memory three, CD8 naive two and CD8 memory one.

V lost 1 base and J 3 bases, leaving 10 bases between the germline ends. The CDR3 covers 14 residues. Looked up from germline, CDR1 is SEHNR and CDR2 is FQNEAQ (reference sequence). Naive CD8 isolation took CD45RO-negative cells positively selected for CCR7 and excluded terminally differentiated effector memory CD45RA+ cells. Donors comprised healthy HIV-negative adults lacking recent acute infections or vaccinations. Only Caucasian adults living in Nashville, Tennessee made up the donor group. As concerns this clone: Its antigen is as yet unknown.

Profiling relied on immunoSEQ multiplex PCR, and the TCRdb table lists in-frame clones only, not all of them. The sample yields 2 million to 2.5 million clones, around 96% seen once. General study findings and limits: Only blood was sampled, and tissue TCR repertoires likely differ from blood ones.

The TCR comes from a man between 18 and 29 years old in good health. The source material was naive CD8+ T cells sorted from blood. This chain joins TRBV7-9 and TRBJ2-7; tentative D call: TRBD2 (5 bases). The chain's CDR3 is CASSLGSEGYEQYF. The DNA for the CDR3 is TGTGCCAGCAGCTTAGGTAGCGAGGGCTACGAGCAGTACTTC. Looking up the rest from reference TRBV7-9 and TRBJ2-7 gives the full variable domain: DTGVSQNPRHKITKRGQNVTFRCDPISEHNRLYWYRQTLGQGPEFLTYFQNEAQLEKSRLLSDRFSAERPKGSFSTLEIQRTEQGDSAMYLCASSLGSEGYEQYFGPGTRLTVT.